This record concerns one T cell receptor beta chain sequence. This CDR3 has 11 residues. Between the trimmed V and J ends, which lost 3 bases and 7 bases, there was a span of 7 bases. The germline CDR1 and CDR2 sequences are SGDLS and YYNGEE. The data originate from a study of technical replicates of blood from a few donors. Clones were sequenced by immunoSEQ multiplex PCR, and TCRdb holds only the in-frame ones, with some missing. Among roughly 68,000 clones listed, around nine tenths were seen once. This sequence originates from a human donor in good health. Some clones in this sample may be carry-over from other donors' samples. Sequences were obtained from PBMCs. J is TRBJ1-2 and V is TRBV9, with D unclear. The CDR3 region is CASSGVGGYTF. The CDR3, as DNA: TGTGCCAGCAGCGGCGTCGGTGGCTACACCTTC.